The present entry profiles one T cell receptor beta chain with its context. The antigen is undetermined. This sample is part of a study of T cell responses to AZD1222 COVID-19 vaccine. The CDR3 has 19 amino acids. Losses at the gene ends were 1 base for V and 0 bases for J; bases not matched to a gene: 8. The germline gives CDR1 SGHTA, CDR2 FQGTGA. Sequencing used immunoSEQ multiplex PCR; TCRdb keeps in-frame clones, though not all of them. This sample has under 150,000 clones; almost 90% occur once, and the top ten carry over 8.5%. Study-level points and caveats: Repertoires were sampled only after the peak T cell response.

The V and J genes are TRBV7-3 and TRBJ2-2; TRBD2 aligns across 10 bases. Sample: peripheral blood, taken on day 0 of AZD1222 vaccination. The sequence was obtained from an adult in good health. For the CDR3, the DNA is TGTGCCAGCAGCTTAAGTCCCGGGGGACTAGCGTCGAACACCGGGGAGCTGTTTTTT. Its protein is CASSLSPGGLASNTGELFF.